These 30 T cell receptor beta chains were all obtained from the same sample, sequenced in a study of blood T cell repertoires in COVID-19. Only in-frame clones appear in the TCRdb table, and some are missing; sequencing was by immunoSEQ multiplex PCR. Here the sample spans roughly 55,000 clones, roughly 90% being singletons. The sequencing sample was made of peripheral blood. All receptors come from a human donor with active COVID-19. The donor label of this sample is uncertain.

The chain is built from TRBV5-6 and TRBJ2-7; D possibly corresponds to TRBD1 (6 bases). The CDR3 covers 13 residues. Between the trimmed V and J ends, which lost 4 bases and 6 bases, there was a span of 14 bases. Germline loops: CDR1 SGHDT, CDR2 YYEEEE. Here the CDR3 reads CASSPTRGVEQYV. The DNA for the CDR3 is TGTGCCAGCAGCCCAACCAGGGGAGTCGAGCAGTACGTC.

This chain joins TRBV27 and TRBJ2-7; the match to TRBD2 covers 7 bases. Germline V gives CDR1 MNHEY, CDR2 SMNVEV (reference sequence). The ends lost 6 bases at V and 5 bases at J; junction bases unmatched: 13. The length of the CDR3 is 15 residues. The CDR3 nucleotides are TGTGCCAGCAGAAGTTTGGGTGGGGGGGTCAACGAGCAGTACGTC. Translating gives CASRSLGGGVNEQYV.

The chain carries TRBV5-1 and TRBJ2-2; 13 positions match TRBD2. The trim removed 4 bases at V and 3 bases at J, leaving 15 bases unmatched. The germline V gene encodes CDR1 SGHRS and CDR2 YFSETQ. The CDR3 length is 20 residues. The CDR3 nucleotides are TGCGCCAGCAGCCCCTCCGGACTAGCGGGGGCTAAGGGGGACACCGGGGAGCTGTTTTTT. Translated: CASSPSGLAGAKGDTGELFF.

J is TRBJ2-7 and V is TRBV7-8; D is ambiguous. The CDR3 consists of 12 residues. Trimming removed 5 bases at V and 1 base at J, with 6 bases between. Germline V gene sequence: CDR1 SGHVS, CDR2 FQNEAQ. The CDR3 sequence is CASSAVSYEQYV. CDR3 coding DNA: TGTGCCAGCAGCGCAGTATCCTACGAGCAGTACGTC.

By share, this clone counts as medium-sized (0.01 to 0.1%). The chain joins TRBV24-1 to TRBJ1-4; D ambiguous. V was trimmed by 3 bases and J by 2 bases, leaving 12 bases between them. The germline gives CDR1 KGHDR, CDR2 SFDVKD. The CDR3 consists of 16 residues. Written as DNA, the CDR3 is TGTGCCACCAGTGATCAGGAGGGAGACACTAATGAAAAACTGTTTTTT. Translation: CATSDQEGDTNEKLFF.

The gene calls are TRBV6-2 or TRBV6-3 and TRBJ1-5; the D is unclear. In germline, CDR1 is MNHEY, CDR2 SVGEGT. V lost 0 bases to trimming and J lost 0 bases, with 15 bases between them. The CDR3 runs 18 residues. The CDR3 spells CASSYSTSTVYSNQPQHF. The DNA of the CDR3 is TGTGCCAGCAGTTACTCGACAAGTACAGTGTATAGCAATCAGCCCCAGCATTTT.

The chain has TRBV6-1 and TRBJ2-1; TRBD1 aligns across 7 bases. Germline V gives CDR1 MNHNS, CDR2 SASEGT. The CDR3 runs to 16 residues. V shed 0 bases, J shed 0 bases, and the junction held 2 bases outside the gene matches. CDR3 DNA: TGTGCCAGCAGTGAAGCGGCAGGGGGCTCCTACAATGAGCAGTTCTTC. Translation gives CASSEAAGGSYNEQFF.

The rearrangement links TRBV21-1 to TRBJ2-7; TRBD2, the table's D call, was not compared with the DNA. TRBV21-1 is reported as a pseudogene. The CDR3 length is 14 residues. Written as DNA, the CDR3 is TGTGCCACCGTACCAGGGACTTCCACCTACGAGCAGTACTTC. Protein product: CATVPGTSTYEQYF.

The rearrangement joins TRBV14 to TRBJ2-1; a weak D match, TRBD2 (6 bases). The germline V gene encodes CDR1 SGHDN and CDR2 FVKESK. This CDR3 region has 17 residues. The V and J ends lost 1 base and 10 bases respectively, with 23 bases between them. The CDR3 here is CASSQAPFGGRRDEQFF. The CDR3, as DNA: TGTGCCAGCAGCCAAGCCCCTTTTGGAGGACGGAGGGACGAGCAGTTCTTC. Using reference TRBV14 and TRBJ2-1 for the parts outside the CDR3, the full variable domain is EAGVTQFPSHSVIEKGQTVTLRCDPISGHDNLYWYRRVMGKEIKFLLHFVKESKQDESGMPNNRFLAERTGGTYSTLKVQPAELEDSGVYFCASSQAPFGGRRDEQFFGPGTRLTVL.

The chain recombines TRBV12-3 or TRBV12-4 with TRBJ1-2; D unclear. V was pared by 2 bases and J by 8 bases, with 12 bases between. This CDR3 is built from 13 residues. CDR3 amino acids: CASSLSRSVGYTF. CDR3 nucleotide sequence: TGTGCCAGCAGTTTAAGCAGGTCGGTGGGCTACACCTTC.

The chain is built from TRBV6-4 and TRBJ2-2; TRBD2 aligns across 12 bases. This CDR3 has 17 amino acids. The ends lost 0 bases at V and 3 bases at J; junction bases unmatched: 2. Germline-derived CDR1 and CDR2 are MRHNA and SNTAGT. CDR3 region: CASSDSSSGRDTGELFF. In DNA, the CDR3 is TGTGCCAGCAGTGACTCGTCTAGCGGGAGGGACACCGGGGAGCTGTTTTTT.

The V and J genes are TRBV12-2 and TRBJ2-7; TRBD2 was called by the table and not checked on the DNA. TRBV12-2 is annotated as a pseudogene. The CDR3 has 13 residues. CDR3 region: CASRLDHPGEQYV. CDR3 DNA: TGTGCAAGTCGCTTAGATCACCCCGGCGAGCAGTACGTC.

As DNA, the CDR3 is TGTGCCAGCAGCTTCACTAGCGGCCCTATAGAGCAGTACTTC. Translated: CASSFTSGPIEQYF. This chain joins TRBV7-9 and TRBJ2-7; 8 positions agree with TRBD2. V was clipped by 3 bases and J by 7 bases; unmatched bases: 8. Germline lookup yields CDR1 SEHNR and CDR2 FQNEAQ (reference sequence). The CDR3 is made up of 14 amino acids. Full variable domain (outside the CDR3, taken from reference TRBV7-9 and TRBJ2-7): DTGVSQNPRHKITKRGQNVTFRCDPISEHNRLYWYRQTLGQGPEFLTYFQNEAQLEKSRLLSDRFSAERPKGSFSTLEIQRTEQGDSAMYLCASSFTSGPIEQYFGPGTRLTVT.

J is TRBJ2-3 and V is TRBV2, with a weak D call TRBD2 (6 bases). Trimming left V 6 bases short and J 1 base short, with 11 bases between. CDR1 SNHLY and CDR2 FYNNEI come from the germline V gene. CDR3 size: 14 residues. CDR3 nucleotide sequence: TGTGCCAGCAGCCGGGGGTTGCGCACAGATACGCAGTATTTT. Protein product: CASSRGLRTDTQYF.

This sequence joins TRBV24-1 and TRBJ2-7, with D uncertain. Germline loops: CDR1 KGHDR, CDR2 SFDVKD. The CDR3 is 15 residues long. V lost 4 bases to trimming and J lost 3 bases, with 15 bases between them. The CDR3 sequence is CATSEIPASYYEQYF. Written as DNA, the CDR3 is TGTGCCACCAGTGAGATACCTGCCAGTTACTACGAGCAGTACTTC.

The rearrangement uses TRBV28 and TRBJ2-1; 11 bases fit TRBD2. Germline assignment: CDR1 MDHEN and CDR2 SYDVKM. This CDR3 region has 15 residues. The V gene end was trimmed by 4 bases and the J gene end by 8 bases; junction bases not matched to a gene: 7. The CDR3 DNA reads TGTGCCAGCAGTTACAGGGGACTAGCGGCGTATGAGCAGTTCTTC. Amino acids: CASSYRGLAAYEQFF.

V and J are TRBV7-3 and TRBJ2-5; a weak D match, TRBD2 (7 bases). Trimming took 2 bases from V and 5 from J, leaving 15 bases between them. There are 15 residues in the CDR3. Germline V lookup: CDR1 SGHTA, CDR2 FQGTGA. The CDR3 sequence: CASSLGGARAETQYF. In nucleotides, the CDR3 is TGTGCCAGCAGCTTAGGGGGGGCGAGAGCGGAGACCCAGTACTTC.

The chain carries TRBV27 and TRBJ1-3; the D is unclear. Trimming took 2 bases from V and 0 from J, leaving 8 bases between them. CDR3 size: 15 residues. Germline lookup yields CDR1 MNHEY and CDR2 SMNVEV (reference sequence). CDR3 sequence reads: CASSLVGSSGNTIYF. CDR3 DNA sequence: TGTGCCAGCAGTTTAGTAGGGAGCTCTGGAAACACCATATATTTT.

This rearrangement joins TRBV19 to TRBJ1-2; D gene unclear. Germline loops: CDR1 LNHDA, CDR2 SQIVND (reference sequence). The CDR3 contains 14 residues. V dropped 3 bases and J dropped 4 bases, with 12 bases sitting between them. CDR3 DNA: TGTGCCAGTAGTATCAGAGGCCTGGGCTATGGCTACACCTTC. The encoded protein is CASSIRGLGYGYTF.

This chain links TRBV7-6 with TRBJ1-1; TRBD1 is a possible D gene (6 bases). V was cut by 5 bases and J by 1 base, with 17 bases left in between. CDR1 and CDR2 (germline): SGHVS, FNYEAQ. The CDR3 extends over 16 amino acids. This CDR3 is CASSKTSGQPNTEAFF. The CDR3 DNA reads TGTGCCAGCAGCAAAACCTCGGGACAACCGAACACTGAAGCTTTCTTT.

J is TRBJ2-1 and V is TRBV29-1; 7 nucleotides match TRBD2. The junction had 7 bases not matched to a gene; V was cut back by 2 bases and J by 6 bases. Germline loops: CDR1 SQVTM, CDR2 ANQGSEA. The CDR3 contains 14 residues. CDR3 residues: CSVEIAPGGNEQFF. For the CDR3, the DNA is TGCAGCGTTGAAATTGCCCCGGGGGGCAATGAGCAGTTCTTC.

This rearrangement joins TRBV27 to TRBJ2-5; D may be TRBD2 (5 bases). The germline CDR1 and CDR2 sequences are MNHEY and SMNVEV (reference sequence). The CDR3 extends over 17 amino acids. With 2 bases removed from V and 1 base from J, the gap between germline ends came to 17 bases. CDR3 sequence: CASSLGVGSRPQETQYF. In DNA, the CDR3 is TGTGCCAGCAGTTTAGGGGTTGGGAGCAGGCCCCAAGAGACCCAGTACTTC.

The chain links TRBV28 to TRBJ1-1, with D tentatively TRBD1 (5 bases). This CDR3 spans 17 amino acids. The V end lost 2 bases, the J end lost 2 bases, and 18 bases lay between the germline ends. Germline V gene lookup returns CDR1 MDHEN and CDR2 SYDVKM. The CDR3 nucleotides read TGTGCCAGCAGTTTAAATAGGTGGGGCGTAATAAACACTGAAGCTTTCTTT. Encoded protein: CASSLNRWGVINTEAFF.

The chain links TRBV28 to TRBJ2-7; 8 bases fit TRBD2. The V segment lost 3 bases and the J segment 4 bases; nucleotides outside the gene matches: 8. The CDR3 runs 15 residues. From germline, CDR1 is MDHEN and CDR2 SYDVKM. The CDR3 DNA reads TGTGCCAGCAGTTTCCCCGGGGGGGCGGGATACGAGCAGTACTTC. This gives the protein CASSFPGGAGYEQYF.

V usage is TRBV7-8 and J usage is TRBJ1-5; tentatively, D is TRBD1 (5 bases). V lost 5 bases, J lost 0 bases, and 11 bases lay in between. CDR3 length equals 15 residues. CDR1 and CDR2 (germline): SGHVS, FQNEAQ. CDR3 protein: CASSQDSYSNQPQHF. In DNA, the CDR3 is TGTGCCAGCAGCCAAGACAGTTATAGCAATCAGCCCCAGCATTTT.

The J gene is TRBJ2-7, the V gene TRBV4-1, with 10 bases that match TRBD2. The CDR3 loop spans 16 amino acids. Per germline, CDR1 MGHRA and CDR2 YSYEKL. Losses at the gene ends were 1 base for V and 9 bases for J; bases not matched to a gene: 12. CDR3 in amino acids: CASSQGPGLATLGQYF. DNA of the CDR3: TGCGCCAGCAGCCAAGGTCCGGGACTAGCGACCCTCGGGCAGTACTTC.

This chain uses TRBV5-1 with TRBJ1-3; 8 nucleotides align to TRBD1. This CDR3 comprises 13 residues. V was clipped by 1 base and J by 6 bases; unmatched bases: 0. Per germline, CDR1 SGHRS and CDR2 YFSETQ. Here the CDR3 reads CASSLQGANTIYF. The CDR3 bases are TGCGCCAGCAGCTTGCAGGGGGCAAACACCATATATTTT.

This clone was counted between two and nine times. V gene TRBV11-2 combines with J gene TRBJ2-3; unclear D gene. With 2 bases removed from V and 0 bases from J, the gap between germline ends came to 6 bases. Germline V gene lookup returns CDR1 SGHAT and CDR2 FQNNGV. The CDR3 is 14 residues long. In DNA, the CDR3 is TGTGCCAGCAGCTTATCCATTAGCACAGATACGCAGTATTTT. Translation: CASSLSISTDTQYF.

This chain joins TRBV7-2 and TRBJ2-1; 12 bases are shared with TRBD2. Germline CDR1 SGHTA, CDR2 FQGNSA. The CDR3 runs to 14 residues. V was pared by 6 bases and J by 4 bases, with 1 base of the junction left unmatched. CDR3 sequence reads: CASRGLAGYNEQFF. As DNA, the CDR3 is TGTGCCAGCAGAGGACTAGCGGGGTACAATGAGCAGTTCTTC.

This clone is medium-sized by share. J is TRBJ2-7 and V is TRBV6-4, with 10 nucleotides matching TRBD1. The germline V gene has CDR1 MRHNA and CDR2 SNTAGT. The CDR3 spans 14 residues. The J segment lost 6 bases and the V segment lost 5 bases, leaving 7 bases of the junction unmatched. The CDR3 region is CASSLDRGASEQYF. The CDR3, as DNA: TGTGCCAGCAGTTTGGACAGGGGGGCCAGCGAGCAGTACTTC.